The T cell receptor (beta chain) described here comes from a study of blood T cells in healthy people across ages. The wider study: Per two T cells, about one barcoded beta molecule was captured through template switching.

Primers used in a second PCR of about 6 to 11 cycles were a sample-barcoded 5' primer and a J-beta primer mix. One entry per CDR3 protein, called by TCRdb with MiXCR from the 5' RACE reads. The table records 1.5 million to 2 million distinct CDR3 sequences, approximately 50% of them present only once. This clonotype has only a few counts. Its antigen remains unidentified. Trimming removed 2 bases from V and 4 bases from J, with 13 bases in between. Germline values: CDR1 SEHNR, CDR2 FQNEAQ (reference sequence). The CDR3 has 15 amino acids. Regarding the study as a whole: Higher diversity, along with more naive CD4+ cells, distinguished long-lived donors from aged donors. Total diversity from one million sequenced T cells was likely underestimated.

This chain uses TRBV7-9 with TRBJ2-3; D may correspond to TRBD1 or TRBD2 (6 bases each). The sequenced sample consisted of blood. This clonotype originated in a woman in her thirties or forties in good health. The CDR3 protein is CASSLRAGEADTQYF. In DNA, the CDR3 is TGTGCCAGCAGCTTAAGGGCAGGGGAGGCAGATACGCAGTATTTT.